One and the same sample provided the 2 T cell receptor beta chains below, sequenced in a study of blood T cell repertoires in COVID-19. Libraries were prepared by immunoSEQ multiplex PCR; TCRdb keeps only in-frame clonotypes and omits some of them. There are about 27,000 clones in the sample; around 80% occur only once, and approximately 46% lies in the top ten. Input material: peripheral blood. These receptors were obtained from a woman of 80 years or more with acute or convalescent COVID-19.

The genes are TRBV18 and TRBJ2-3, with D tentatively TRBD1 (6 bases). The V gene's germline CDR1 is KGHSH and CDR2 LQKENI. This CDR3 has 16 residues. V was pared by 1 base and J by 6 bases, with 17 bases between. The CDR3 region has the DNA TGTGCCAGCTCACCACTCTCGCAGGGGAGTCGGGATACGCAGTATTTT. Residues: CASSPLSQGSRDTQYF.

This chain connects TRBV15 to TRBJ2-2; D remains unclear. Trimming removed 1 base at V and 1 base at J, with 4 bases between. This CDR3 has 14 residues. The V gene's germline CDR1 is LNHNV and CDR2 YYDKDF (reference sequence). The CDR3 DNA reads as TGTGCCACCAGCAGAGCGGGGAACACCGGGGAGCTGTTTTTT. Translated, it gives CATSRAGNTGELFF.